A selection of T cell receptor beta chains follows, all from one sample in a study of T-cell reconstitution after alpha-beta-depleted transplantation in children. Each CDR3 protein is one row after TCRdb ran MiXCR on the PCR reads. The top ten hold around 2.4% of the sample, which has roughly 350,000 distinct CDR3 sequences, 10% seen once. The source was PBMCs from the stem cell graft donor, collected from the stem cell graft. These receptor sequences come from a human donor who donated a stem cell graft to a child with acute lymphoblastic leukemia. CDR3s include the opening cysteine and the closing phenylalanine or tryptophan. The D gene is left open where the match is weak. Some rows have no size entry. The others give once, few or many, or a class for an expanded clone.

NA	NA	TRBJ2-7	TRBV27	TGTGCCAGCATGGACGAGGGACAGGGAGGTCAACTAGCGGCCCTTCGGCAGTACTTC	CASMDEGQGGQLAALRQYF
TRBD1	NA	TRBJ2-4	TRBV12-3/TRBV12-4	TGTGCCAGCAGTTTGGAGACAGGGGGGGGATTTGGCAAAAACATTCAGTACTTC	CASSLETGGGFGKNIQYF
TRBD2	few	TRBJ2-1	TRBV29-1	TGCAGCGTTGAAGATCTTGGCGGGAGCTCCTACAATGAGCAGTTCTTC	CSVEDLGGSSYNEQFF
TRBD1	NA	TRBJ1-3	TRBV2	TGTGCCAGCAGTTGGGACAGGGGGTTCTCTGGAAACACCATATATTTT	CASSWDRGFSGNTIYF
TRBD2	many	TRBJ2-1	TRBV2	TGTGCCAGCACAACGGGAGGGTACAATGAGCAGTTCTTC	CASTTGGYNEQFF
NA	many	TRBJ2-3	TRBV3-1	TGTGCCAGCAGCCAAGATCGGAGATCTGGCACAGATACGCAGTATTTT	CASSQDRRSGTDTQYF
TRBD1	few	TRBJ2-7	TRBV7-2	TGTGCCAGCAGCTACGGGACAGTCTCCTACGAGCAGTACTTC	CASSYGTVSYEQYF
NA	NA	TRBJ2-1	TRBV7-2	TGTGCCAGCAGCCTGGTGCGTGAGCAGTTCTTC	CASSLVREQFF
NA	few	TRBJ2-2	TRBV24-1	TGTGCCACCAGTGATTTGGGGGGCGCCGGGGAGCTGTTTTTT	CATSDLGGAGELFF
NA	NA	TRBJ2-7	TRBV12-3/TRBV12-4	TGTGCCAGCAGTCGTAGGACGGCTAACTACGAGCAGTACTTC	CASSRRTANYEQYF
NA	NA	TRBJ2-7	TRBV19	TGTGCCAGTAGTTTCGGGCAGGCCGCCTACGAGCAGTACTTC	CASSFGQAAYEQYF
TRBD2	many	TRBJ2-1	TRBV6-4	TGTGCCAGCAGTGACTCAGGGACTAGCGAGTACAATGAGCAGTTCTTC	CASSDSGTSEYNEQFF
TRBD1	few	TRBJ1-1	TRBV25-1	TGTGCCAGCAGTGACCCACAGGGGGACAGGGGCACTGAAGCTTTCTTT	CASSDPQGDRGTEAFF
NA	few	TRBJ2-7	TRBV11-1	TGTGCCAGCAGCCCTAGGACGGGGGACAGCCCGAACTCCTACGAGCAGTACTTC	CASSPRTGDSPNSYEQYF
NA	few	TRBJ1-5	TRBV6-1	TGTGCCAGCAGTCCCCAGGGGTCGTATCAGCCCCAGCATTTT	CASSPQGSYQPQHF
NA	NA	TRBJ2-3	TRBV9	TGTGCCAGCAGCGTAGACGGGAGTTCCACAGATACGCAGTATTTT	CASSVDGSSTDTQYF
NA	few	TRBJ2-1	TRBV21-1	TGTGCCAGCAGCAAAGATACGGCAGCGGGATCCTACAATGAGCAGTTCTTC	CASSKDTAAGSYNEQFF
TRBD2	NA	TRBJ2-5	TRBV29-1	TGCAGCGGCGTGGTCGTCGGCGGGAGAAGAGAGACCCAGTACTTC	CSGVVVGGRRETQYF
NA	NA	TRBJ1-5	TRBV12-3/TRBV12-4	TGTGCCAGCACCCAAGCCGGGACCAACCAGCCCCAGCATTTT	CASTQAGTNQPQHF
TRBD1	NA	TRBJ1-1	TRBV7-2	TGTGCCAGCATCTCACAGGGGTCGAACACTGAAGCTTTCTTT	CASISQGSNTEAFF
NA	many	TRBJ2-1	TRBV12-3/TRBV12-4	TGTGCCAGCAGTTTTAAGGCGGGGTACAATGAGCAGTTCTTC	CASSFKAGYNEQFF
NA	NA	TRBJ2-6	TRBV20-1	TGCAGTGCTAGAGATTTCTCTGGGGCCAACGTCCTGACTTTC	CSARDFSGANVLTF
NA	many	TRBJ1-6	TRBV5-1	TGCGCCAGCAAATCGGAACCGCATAATTCACCCCTCCACTTT	CASKSEPHNSPLHF
NA	many	TRBJ2-5	TRBV6-1	TGTGCCAGCAGTGAAGCGTCCAAGTGGGCTAGCTTTGCGGAGACCCAGTACTTC	CASSEASKWASFAETQYF
NA	NA	TRBJ2-1	TRBV19	TGTGCCAGTACCTTCGGGCCTAGCGCTTTGGATGAGCAGTTCTTC	CASTFGPSALDEQFF
NA	NA	TRBJ2-7	TRBV29-1	TGCAGCGTCCGCCTACAGAAAATCTCCTACGAGCAGTACTTC	CSVRLQKISYEQYF
NA	NA	TRBJ2-7	TRBV3-1	TGTGCCAGCAGCGCTACAGGGATCTACGAGCAGTACTTC	CASSATGIYEQYF
TRBD1	many	TRBJ2-2	TRBV9	TGTGCCAGCAGCGGCATGGGACAGGGACCGAACACCGGGGAGCTGTTTTTT	CASSGMGQGPNTGELFF
TRBD2	once	TRBJ2-2	TRBV20-1	TGCAGTGTCCCTAGCGGGAGCGCGAACACCTGGGAGCTGTTTTTT	CSVPSGSANTWELFF
TRBD1	many	TRBJ2-5	TRBV4-1	TGCGCCAGCAGCCAAGGATATGGGGACAGACAAGAGACCCAGTACTTC	CASSQGYGDRQETQYF
TRBD2	NA	TRBJ2-1	TRBV4-1	TGCGCCAGCAGCCAAGGGGGACTAGCGGGAGCCAATGAGCAGTTCTTC	CASSQGGLAGANEQFF
TRBD1	few	TRBJ2-7	TRBV7-2	TGTGCCAGCAGCTCCATGCACAGGGGCACCTACGAGCAGTACTTC	CASSSMHRGTYEQYF
NA	many	TRBJ2-5	TRBV7-9	TGTGCCAGCAGCCCCCCGACCGGAAGGGGGACCCAGTACTTC	CASSPPTGRGTQYF
NA	NA	TRBJ2-2	TRBV12-3/TRBV12-4	TGTGCCAGCAGTTTGGGGCTTTGGGGCACCGGGGAGCTGTTTTTT	CASSLGLWGTGELFF
NA	many	TRBJ2-7	TRBV27	TGTGCCAGCAGTTTCAATTGGGGCAGGGTAGTGGGCGAGCAGTACTTC	CASSFNWGRVVGEQYF
TRBD1	few	TRBJ2-7	TRBV20-1	TGCAGTGCTAGAAGGCCCGGGACAGGGGCCTACGAGCAGTACTTC	CSARRPGTGAYEQYF
TRBD2	NA	TRBJ2-1	TRBV6-2/TRBV6-3	TGTGCCAGCAGCTCCTACGGGGGGGCCTACAATGAGCAGTTCTTC	CASSSYGGAYNEQFF
NA	once	TRBJ2-1	TRBV7-8	TGTGCCAGCAGCCAAACCCGTAGCGTAATGCAGTTCTTC	CASSQTRSVMQFF
TRBD2	NA	TRBJ2-4	TRBV7-3	TGTGCCAGCAGCTTGGACGGGGGGGGAAACATTCAGTACTTC	CASSLDGGGNIQYF
TRBD1	many	TRBJ2-7	TRBV28	TGTGCCAGCAGACTGACAGGGACCTACGAGCAGTACTTC	CASRLTGTYEQYF
TRBD2	NA	TRBJ2-7	TRBV20-1	TGCAGTGCTAGAGACCCCCAGACTAGCGGCTACGAGCAGTACTTC	CSARDPQTSGYEQYF
NA	NA	TRBJ1-1	TRBV20-1	TGCAGTGCTAAAGGAGGGGGGAACACTGAAGCTTTCTTT	CSAKGGGNTEAFF
TRBD1	few	TRBJ1-2	TRBV4-1	TGCGCCAGCAGCCAAGATTACAGGGGCCACTATGGCTACACCTTC	CASSQDYRGHYGYTF
NA	NA	TRBJ1-1	TRBV6-1	TGTGCCAGCAGTCCCACAGGGACGGTGGGCACTGAAGCTTTCTTT	CASSPTGTVGTEAFF
NA	NA	TRBJ1-1	TRBV29-1	TGCAGCGTTGGGGGGGCCAGTTCGATGAACACTGAAGCTTTCTTT	CSVGGASSMNTEAFF